The clone carrying this TCR beta chain was observed a few times. Its matching antigen is unknown. From germline, CDR1 is SGHAT and CDR2 FQNNGV. The length of the CDR3 is 21 residues. Unmatched junction bases numbered 13, after V lost 2 bases and J lost 0 bases. The source of the sample is a study of CD8 T cells in ankylosing spondylitis. Points from the study as a whole: Disease-linked clones bore a CD8+ phenotype and were relatively rare in peripheral blood.

Quantitative 5'-RACE with molecular barcodes was used to make the TCR beta libraries. TCRdb recomputed calls from the 5' RACE reads with MiXCR, one row per CDR3 protein. This table holds some 130,000 distinct CDR3 sequences, roughly an eighth found once. This sequence originates from a female donor with ankylosing spondylitis or in good health (not recorded which). What was sequenced was blood, either unsorted or a sorted T cell fraction (not recorded which). The chain carries TRBV11-2 and TRBJ2-2; 12 bases line up with TRBD2. CDR3 nucleotides: TGTGCCAGCAGCTTATATGGAGTGGTGACTAGCGGGGGCCCGAACACCGGGGAGCTGTTTTTT. Translating it yields CASSLYGVVTSGGPNTGELFF.